The TCR beta chain under discussion was sequenced for a study of T cells in Graves' hyperthyroidism and ophthalmopathy. Study context: Peripheral blood sampling occurred at initial diagnosis, before any treatment.

Patients counted as stable if ophthalmopathy did not develop within 18 months. Patients were excluded because of uncontrolled infection, other autoimmune disease, pregnancy or lactation. Germline CDR1 is MDHEN and CDR2 is SYDVKM. This CDR3 is 16 amino acids long. With 5 bases removed from V and 0 bases from J, the gap between germline ends came to 13 bases. Study-wide results and limits: Ophthalmopathy, as predicted by the model, came a median approximately 5.9 months after the prediction.

This clonotype showed up just a few times. Its specificity is not known. The investigators amplified TCR beta CDR3 regions from RNA transcripts. Carried out on the TCR CDR3, a first-round RT-PCR used the HTBI primer set. One entry per CDR3 protein results from TCRdb running MiXCR on the multiplex PCR reads. The sample shows about 400,000 distinct CDR3 sequences, 15% of them seen only once. This TCR derives from a woman in her twenties or thirties with Graves' hyperthyroidism. This sequence joins TRBV28 and TRBJ1-4, with D maybe TRBD1 (6 bases). The sample was blood. As DNA, the CDR3 is TGTGCCAGCAGTGACCTGGACAGTCCAACTAATGAAAAACTGTTTTTT. This encodes CASSDLDSPTNEKLFF.